Sequencing of this T cell receptor (beta chain) was carried out in a study of blood T cell repertoires in COVID-19. At the level of the study: From T cells, B-cell-depleted T cells, or PBMCs came the material, which was cDNA or gDNA.

Those enrolled, adults aged roughly 18 to 90 years, came from roughly 22 US areas. Assignment of participants to cohorts was predicated upon participant-reported clinical history. In the original processing: Estimated nucleated cell counts came from reference gene primer amplification. Here immunoSEQ multiplex PCR was the method, and the copy in TCRdb shows in-frame clones only, minus some. V and J calls and clone size are copied from that table; D and trimming were computed from the DNA. The sample holds about 300,000 clones; around 86% are singletons and the top ten take over 3.5%. V lost 3 bases, J lost 1 base, and 9 bases lay in between. The CDR3 covers 14 residues. Germline CDR1 is KGHSH and CDR2 is LQKENI.

The source of this sequence is a young man who had recovered from COVID-19. Sequenced input: PBMCs or T cells enriched from blood (not recorded which). J is TRBJ2-5 and V is TRBV18; possibly TRBD1 for D (6 bases). The CDR3 DNA sequence: TGTGCCAGCTCACCTGGACAGCTCCAAGAGACCCAGTACTTC. It encodes CASSPGQLQETQYF.